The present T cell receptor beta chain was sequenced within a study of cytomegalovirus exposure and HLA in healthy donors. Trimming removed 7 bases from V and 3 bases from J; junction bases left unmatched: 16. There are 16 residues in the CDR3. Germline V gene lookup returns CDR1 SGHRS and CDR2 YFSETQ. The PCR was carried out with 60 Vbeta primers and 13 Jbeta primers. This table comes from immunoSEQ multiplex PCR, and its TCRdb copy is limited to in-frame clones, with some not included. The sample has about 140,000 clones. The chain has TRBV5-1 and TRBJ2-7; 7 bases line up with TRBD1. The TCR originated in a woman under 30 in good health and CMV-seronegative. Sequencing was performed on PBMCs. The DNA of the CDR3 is TGCGCCAGCCATCTTTATCACCGGGACAGTTACTACGAGCAGTACTTC. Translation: CASHLYHRDSYYEQYF.